These T cell receptor beta chains were read from a single sample in a study of T cells in Graves' hyperthyroidism and ophthalmopathy. One entry per CDR3 protein results from TCRdb running MiXCR on the multiplex PCR reads. Of about 620,000 distinct CDR3 sequences detected, 15% to 20% appear once; the ten largest clones hold 3.5% to 4%. The sequenced material came from blood. These receptors were obtained from a woman aged 25 to 39 with Graves' hyperthyroidism. The CDR3 runs from the conserved cysteine through the conserved F or W. D genes are given only for firm matches. Size values are once, few and many counts, or a class for expanded clones, and some rows have none.

v_call	d_call	clone_size	cdr3_length	j_call	cdr3_aa	cdr3_nt
TRBV10-1	-	few	15	TRBJ2-7	CASSEWGTRTYEQYF	TGCGCCAGCAGTGAGTGGGGGACTCGAACCTACGAGCAGTACTTC
TRBV27	TRBD1	-	16	TRBJ1-4	CASSERQGGMREKLFF	TGTGCCAGCAGTGAGAGGCAGGGGGGGATGAGAGAAAAACTGTTTTTT
TRBV4-1	-	-	14	TRBJ1-6	CASSSRDTNSPLHF	TGCGCCAGCAGCTCCCGGGACACAAATTCACCCCTCCACTTT
TRBV7-2	-	many	14	TRBJ2-7	CASSPAASAYEQYF	TGTGCCAGCAGCCCAGCGGCTAGTGCCTACGAGCAGTACTTC
TRBV7-3	-	many	14	TRBJ2-2	CASSLSGLGGELFF	TGTGCCAGCAGCTTATCGGGTCTGGGCGGGGAGCTGTTTTTT
TRBV29-1	-	many	12	TRBJ2-7	CSVIGIRYEQYF	TGCAGCGTTATCGGCATCCGCTACGAGCAGTACTTC
TRBV28	-	many	15	TRBJ2-1	CASSLLAIAYNEQFF	TGTGCCAGCAGTCTACTGGCTATAGCCTACAATGAGCAGTTCTTC
TRBV6-2/TRBV6-3	-	many	11	TRBJ2-1	CASRVHNEQFF	TGTGCCAGCAGAGTCCACAATGAGCAGTTCTTC
TRBV5-1	TRBD2	-	15	TRBJ2-3	CASRGTNQYTDTQYF	TGCGCCAGCAGGGGGACTAACCAATACACAGATACGCAGTATTTT
TRBV4-3	TRBD2	-	17	TRBJ2-7	CASSQRASGSARDEQYF	TGCGCCAGCAGCCAAAGGGCTAGCGGGAGCGCCAGGGACGAGCAGTACTTC
TRBV6-1	-	many	15	TRBJ2-7	CASSQYRTSTYEQYF	TGTGCCAGCAGTCAATACCGGACATCGACCTACGAGCAGTACTTC
TRBV6-6	-	-	13	TRBJ1-1	CASSYWRSEEAFF	TGTGCCAGCAGTTACTGGAGGTCCGAAGAAGCTTTCTTT
TRBV28	TRBD1	-	15	TRBJ1-4	CASSTPGQGGEKLFF	TGTGCCAGCAGTACCCCGGGACAGGGCGGTGAAAAACTGTTTTTT
TRBV12-3/TRBV12-4	-	many	14	TRBJ2-1	CASTTGSSYNEQFF	TGTGCCAGCACCACTGGCAGCTCCTACAATGAGCAGTTCTTC
TRBV28	TRBD2	-	16	TRBJ2-3	CASTQQREWGTDTQYF	TGTGCCAGCACTCAACAGCGGGAGTGGGGCACAGATACGCAGTATTTT
TRBV3-1	-	-	13	TRBJ1-5	CASSQTVDQPQHF	TGTGCCAGCAGCCAAACAGTAGATCAGCCCCAGCATTTT
TRBV27	-	-	12	TRBJ2-3	CASSPQSDTQYF	TGTGCCAGCAGTCCACAGTCAGATACGCAGTATTTT
TRBV4-1	TRBD2	few	16	TRBJ2-3	CASSARTSGRQDTQYF	TGCGCCAGCAGCGCCCGGACTAGCGGGAGACAAGATACGCAGTATTTT
TRBV24-1	-	few	17	TRBJ2-3	CATSGTLTGIGTDTQYF	TGTGCCACCAGTGGGACTCTTACAGGGATTGGGACAGATACGCAGTATTTT
TRBV7-7	-	many	15	TRBJ1-1	CASSLDYKARSEAFF	TGTGCTAGCAGCTTGGACTATAAGGCGAGGAGTGAAGCTTTCTTT
TRBV28	TRBD1	many	13	TRBJ1-1	CASSLSGQGEAFF	TGTGCCAGCAGTTTATCCGGACAGGGGGAAGCTTTCTTT
TRBV9	-	-	15	TRBJ1-3	CASSARGRSGNTIYF	TGTGCCAGCAGCGCCAGGGGCCGCTCTGGAAACACCATATATTTT
TRBV2	TRBD2	many	16	TRBJ2-1	CASRNSGSSSYNEQFF	TGTGCCAGCAGAAATAGCGGGAGCAGCTCCTACAATGAGCAGTTCTTC
TRBV10-3	TRBD1	few	14	TRBJ1-2	CAISERDRDYGYTF	TGTGCCATCAGTGAGCGGGACAGGGATTATGGCTACACCTTC
TRBV20-1	-	many	14	TRBJ1-6	CTSTAARASSPLHF	TGCACATCTACCGCTGCCAGGGCAAGTTCACCCCTCCACTTT
TRBV29-1	TRBD1	many	16	TRBJ1-5	CSVAGTGVWSNQPQHF	TGCAGCGTGGCCGGGACAGGGGTATGGAGCAATCAGCCCCAGCATTTT
TRBV11-2	TRBD2	-	16	TRBJ2-7	CASSQKIGGLVNGQYF	TGTGCCAGCAGCCAAAAGATAGGGGGACTAGTTAATGGGCAGTACTTC
TRBV7-8	TRBD1	many	14	TRBJ2-7	CASSPGGGTYEQYF	TGTGCCAGCAGCCCAGGGGGTGGTACCTACGAGCAGTACTTC
TRBV25-1	TRBD1	many	14	TRBJ1-2	CASTPGQGTRGYTF	TGTGCCAGCACCCCGGGACAGGGGACGCGAGGCTACACCTTC
TRBV6-1	-	few	17	TRBJ1-6	CASSQTLQFQGNSPLHF	TGTGCCAGCAGTCAGACCTTACAGTTTCAGGGGAATTCACCCCTCCACTTT
TRBV3-1	-	many	16	TRBJ1-6	CASSRVGNLYNSPLHF	TGTGCCAGCAGCCGTGTTGGCAACTTGTATAATTCACCCCTCCACTTT
TRBV5-5	TRBD2	few	16	TRBJ2-7	CASSQSWTSGGYEQYF	TGTGCCAGCAGCCAATCGTGGACTAGCGGGGGATACGAGCAGTACTTC
TRBV29-1	TRBD1	-	16	TRBJ2-3	CSVEWWGTEITDTQYF	TGCAGCGTTGAATGGTGGGGGACAGAAATCACAGATACGCAGTATTTT
TRBV10-3	TRBD2	many	15	TRBJ2-7	CAIRRDGRDSYEQYF	TGTGCCATCAGAAGAGACGGGAGGGACTCCTACGAGCAGTACTTC
TRBV20-1	-	few	14	TRBJ1-3	CSATAGLHGNTIYF	TGCAGTGCTACGGCAGGGCTTCATGGAAACACCATATATTTT
TRBV6-1	-	many	14	TRBJ1-1	CASSDGQRMTEAFF	TGTGCCAGCAGTGATGGACAGAGGATGACTGAAGCTTTCTTT
TRBV6-1	-	-	15	TRBJ1-1	CASSEDGLMNTEAFF	TGTGCCAGCAGTGAGGACGGACTCATGAACACTGAAGCTTTCTTT
TRBV30	-	many	13	TRBJ2-3	CARSRDNTDTQYF	TGTGCTCGATCGCGGGACAACACAGATACGCAGTATTTT
TRBV20-1	-	-	11	TRBJ2-7	CSATDTYEQYF	TGCAGTGCTACAGACACCTACGAGCAGTACTTC
TRBV7-9	-	-	15	TRBJ2-7	CASSPVGQPVGEQYF	TGTGCTAGCAGCCCAGTCGGACAGCCCGTTGGCGAGCAGTACTTC
TRBV4-3	-	-	16	TRBJ2-1	CASSQGHGTFGNEQFF	TGCGCCAGCAGCCAAGGGCACGGTACGTTTGGGAATGAGCAGTTCTTC
TRBV27	TRBD2	-	15	TRBJ2-1	CASSPLSGRYNEQFF	TGTGCCAGCAGTCCGCTTAGCGGGAGGTACAATGAGCAGTTCTTC
TRBV29-1	TRBD1	many	14	TRBJ2-7	CSVEGSGQGYEQYF	TGCAGCGTTGAAGGATCCGGACAGGGATACGAGCAGTACTTC
TRBV28	-	many	13	TRBJ1-2	CASSPRYNYGYTF	TGTGCCAGCAGTCCGCGATATAACTATGGCTACACCTTC
TRBV12-3/TRBV12-4	-	many	14	TRBJ2-5	CASSKPGHQETQYF	TGTGCCAGCAGCAAACCCGGACACCAAGAGACCCAGTACTTC
TRBV4-3	-	-	15	TRBJ1-2	CASSQVDSRPLPYTF	TGCGCCAGCAGCCAAGTTGACAGCAGACCGCTTCCGTACACCTTC
TRBV19	-	once	14	TRBJ2-7	CASRDQQGSYEQYF	TGTGCCAGTAGGGATCAACAGGGATCCTACGAGCAGTACTTC
TRBV10-3	TRBD2	few	14	TRBJ2-5	CTSRASGDQETQYF	TGTACCAGCAGGGCTAGCGGGGACCAAGAGACCCAGTACTTC
TRBV12-3/TRBV12-4	TRBD1	many	16	TRBJ1-5	CASSPEGQRSNQPQHF	TGTGCCAGCAGTCCAGAGGGACAGAGAAGCAATCAGCCCCAGCATTTT
TRBV29-1	TRBD2	many	19	TRBJ2-6	CSVAAGLAGHHSGANVLTF	TGCAGCGTTGCGGCGGGGCTAGCGGGGCACCATTCTGGGGCCAACGTCCTGACTTTC
TRBV27	-	-	13	TRBJ1-6	CASSGQYNSPLHF	TGTGCCAGCAGCGGACAGTATAATTCACCCCTCCACTTT
TRBV10-1	TRBD2	many	15	TRBJ2-1	CASLRQGLAGNEQFF	TGCGCCAGCCTTCGACAGGGACTAGCGGGGAATGAGCAGTTCTTC
TRBV20-1	TRBD1	-	14	TRBJ1-5	CSAWGQRGNQPQHF	TGCAGCGCTTGGGGACAGAGGGGCAATCAGCCCCAGCATTTT
TRBV7-3	-	few	15	TRBJ1-2	CASSPFPGSNYGYTF	TGTGCCAGCAGCCCATTCCCAGGGTCTAACTATGGCTACACCTTC
TRBV29-1	TRBD2	few	13	TRBJ2-1	CSLHGGGRNEQFF	TGCAGCCTTCACGGCGGGGGGAGAAATGAGCAGTTCTTC
TRBV10-3	-	-	14	TRBJ2-7	CAISDPRLLYEQYF	TGTGCCATCAGTGATCCGAGACTACTCTACGAGCAGTACTTC
TRBV7-9	TRBD1	-	16	TRBJ2-5	CASSKRTGVNQETQYF	TGTGCCAGCAGCAAGAGGACAGGGGTGAACCAAGAGACCCAGTACTTC
TRBV7-9	-	many	13	TRBJ1-1	CASSRGVNTGAFF	TGTGCCAGCAGCCGGGGAGTCAACACTGGAGCTTTCTTT
TRBV6-1	TRBD1	few	17	TRBJ1-3	CASTRYPGQGPGNTIYF	TGTGCCAGCACCCGATACCCGGGACAGGGCCCTGGAAACACCATATATTTT